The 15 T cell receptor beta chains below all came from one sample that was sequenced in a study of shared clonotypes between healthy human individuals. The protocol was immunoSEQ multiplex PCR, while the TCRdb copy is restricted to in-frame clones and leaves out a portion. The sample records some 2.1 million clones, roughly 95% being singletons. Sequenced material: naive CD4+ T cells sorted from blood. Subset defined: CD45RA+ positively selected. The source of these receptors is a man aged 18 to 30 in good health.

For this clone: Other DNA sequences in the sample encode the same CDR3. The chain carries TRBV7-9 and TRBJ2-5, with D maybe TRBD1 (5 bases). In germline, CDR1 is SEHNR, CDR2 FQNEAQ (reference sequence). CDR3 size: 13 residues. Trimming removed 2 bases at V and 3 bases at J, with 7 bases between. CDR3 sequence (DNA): TGTGCCAGCAGCTTATTAGGGGAAGAGACCCAGTACTTC. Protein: CASSLLGEETQYF.

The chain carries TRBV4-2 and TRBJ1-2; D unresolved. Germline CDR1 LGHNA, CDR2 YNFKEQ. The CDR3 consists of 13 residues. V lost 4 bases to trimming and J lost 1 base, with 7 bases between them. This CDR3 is CASSLGINYGYTF. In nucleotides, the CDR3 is TGTGCCAGCAGCCTCGGGATTAACTATGGCTACACCTTC.

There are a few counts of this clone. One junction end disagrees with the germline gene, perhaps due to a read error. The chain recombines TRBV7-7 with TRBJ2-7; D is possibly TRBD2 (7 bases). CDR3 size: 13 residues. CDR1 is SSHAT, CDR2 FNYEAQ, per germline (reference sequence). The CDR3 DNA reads TGTGCTAGCAGCTCAGGACAGCGGGGCGAGCAGTACTTC. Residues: CASSSGQRGEQYF.

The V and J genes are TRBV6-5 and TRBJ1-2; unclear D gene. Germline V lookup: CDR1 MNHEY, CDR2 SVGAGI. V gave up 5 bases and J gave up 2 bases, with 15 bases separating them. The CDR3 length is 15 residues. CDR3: CASSNRPTDNYGYTF. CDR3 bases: TGTGCCAGCAGTAACCGACCGACGGACAACTATGGCTACACCTTC.

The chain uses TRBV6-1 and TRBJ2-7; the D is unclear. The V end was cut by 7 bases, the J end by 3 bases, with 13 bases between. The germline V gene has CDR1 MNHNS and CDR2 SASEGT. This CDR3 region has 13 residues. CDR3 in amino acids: CASTRRPHYEQYF. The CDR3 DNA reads TGTGCCAGCACTCGCAGGCCCCACTACGAGCAGTACTTC.

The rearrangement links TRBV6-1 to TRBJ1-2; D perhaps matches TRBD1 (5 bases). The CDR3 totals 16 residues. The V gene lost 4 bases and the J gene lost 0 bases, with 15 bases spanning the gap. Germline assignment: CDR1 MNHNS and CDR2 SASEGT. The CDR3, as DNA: TGTGCCAGCAGTGTATCTGGCAGGGTAGCTAACTATGGCTACACCTTC. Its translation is CASSVSGRVANYGYTF.

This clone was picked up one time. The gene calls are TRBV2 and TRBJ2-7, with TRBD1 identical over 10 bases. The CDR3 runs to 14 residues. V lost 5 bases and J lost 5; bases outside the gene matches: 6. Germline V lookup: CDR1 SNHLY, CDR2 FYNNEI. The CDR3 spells CASSHRDRGDEQYF. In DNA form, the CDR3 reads TGTGCCAGCAGTCACCGGGACAGGGGTGACGAGCAGTACTTC.

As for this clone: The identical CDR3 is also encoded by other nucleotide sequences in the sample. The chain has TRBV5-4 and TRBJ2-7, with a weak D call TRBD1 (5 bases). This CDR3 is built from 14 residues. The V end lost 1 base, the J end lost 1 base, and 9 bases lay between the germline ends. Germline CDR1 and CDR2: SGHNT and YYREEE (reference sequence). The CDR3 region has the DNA TGTGCCAGCAGCTTGACAGGTAGTTCCTACGAGCAGTACTTC. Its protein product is CASSLTGSSYEQYF.

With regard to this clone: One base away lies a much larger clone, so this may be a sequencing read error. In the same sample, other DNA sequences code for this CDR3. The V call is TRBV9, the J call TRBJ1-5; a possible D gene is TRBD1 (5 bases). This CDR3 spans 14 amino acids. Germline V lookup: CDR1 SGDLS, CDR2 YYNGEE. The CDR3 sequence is CASSLGGANQPQHF. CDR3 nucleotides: TGTGCCAGCAGCCTCGGGGGAGCGAATCAGCCCCAGCACTTT.

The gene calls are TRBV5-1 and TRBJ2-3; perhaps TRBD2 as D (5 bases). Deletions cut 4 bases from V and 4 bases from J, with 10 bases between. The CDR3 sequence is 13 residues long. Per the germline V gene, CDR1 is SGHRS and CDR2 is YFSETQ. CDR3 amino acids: CASSPSGADTQYF. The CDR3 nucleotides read TGCGCCAGCAGCCCCAGCGGAGCAGATACGCAGTATTTT.

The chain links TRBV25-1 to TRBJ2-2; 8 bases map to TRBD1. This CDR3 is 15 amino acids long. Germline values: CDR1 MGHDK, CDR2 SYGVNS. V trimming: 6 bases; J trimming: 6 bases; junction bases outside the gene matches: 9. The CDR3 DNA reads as TGTGCCAGCAGGGCCGGGACAGGAACGTCCGGGGAGCTGTTTTTT. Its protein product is CASRAGTGTSGELFF.

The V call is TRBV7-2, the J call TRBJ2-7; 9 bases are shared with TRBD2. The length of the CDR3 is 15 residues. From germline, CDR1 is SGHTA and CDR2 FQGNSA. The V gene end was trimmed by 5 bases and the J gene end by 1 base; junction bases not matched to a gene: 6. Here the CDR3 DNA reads TGTGCCAGCAGCGCCGGGACTAGCAGATCCTACGAGCAGTACTTC. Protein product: CASSAGTSRSYEQYF. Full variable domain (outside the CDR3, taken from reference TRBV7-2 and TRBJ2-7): GAGVSQSPSNKVTEKGKDVELRCDPISGHTALYWYRQSLGQGLEFLIYFQGNSAPDKSGLPSDRFSAERTGGSVSTLTIQRTQQEDSAVYLCASSAGTSRSYEQYFGPGTRLTVT.

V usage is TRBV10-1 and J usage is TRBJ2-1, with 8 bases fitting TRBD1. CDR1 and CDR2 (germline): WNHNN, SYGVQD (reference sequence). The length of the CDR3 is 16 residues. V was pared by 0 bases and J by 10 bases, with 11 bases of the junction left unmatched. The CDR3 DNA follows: TGCGCCAGCAGTGAGTCGATGACAGGGGCGCGTGGCGAGCAGTTCTTC. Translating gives CASSESMTGARGEQFF.

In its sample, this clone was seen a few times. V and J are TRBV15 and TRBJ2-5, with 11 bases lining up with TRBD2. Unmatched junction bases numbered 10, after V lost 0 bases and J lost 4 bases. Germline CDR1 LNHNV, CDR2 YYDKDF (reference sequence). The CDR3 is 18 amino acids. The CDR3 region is CATSRDRASGGPGETQYF. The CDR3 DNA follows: TGTGCCACCAGCAGAGATAGGGCTAGCGGGGGGCCGGGAGAGACCCAGTACTTC.

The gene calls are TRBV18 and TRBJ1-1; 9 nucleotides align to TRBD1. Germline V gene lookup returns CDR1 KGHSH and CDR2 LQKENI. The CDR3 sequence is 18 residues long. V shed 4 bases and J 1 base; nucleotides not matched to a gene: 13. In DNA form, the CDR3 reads TGTGCCAGCTCACGAACGGGACAGGGCGGGTCAGGGAACACTGAAGCTTTCTTT. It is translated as CASSRTGQGGSGNTEAFF.